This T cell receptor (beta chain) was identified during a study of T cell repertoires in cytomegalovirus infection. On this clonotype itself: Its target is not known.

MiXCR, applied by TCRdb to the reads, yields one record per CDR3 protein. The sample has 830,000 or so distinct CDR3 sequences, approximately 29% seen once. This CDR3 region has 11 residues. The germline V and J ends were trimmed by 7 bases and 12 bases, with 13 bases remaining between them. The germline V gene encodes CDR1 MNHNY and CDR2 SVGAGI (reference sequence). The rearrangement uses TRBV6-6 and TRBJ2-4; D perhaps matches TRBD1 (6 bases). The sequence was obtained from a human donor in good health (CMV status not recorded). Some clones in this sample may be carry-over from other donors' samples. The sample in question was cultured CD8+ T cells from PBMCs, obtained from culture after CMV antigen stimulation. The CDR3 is CASNGQNGQYF. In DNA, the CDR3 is TGTGCCAGCAATGGACAGAACGGTCAGTACTTC.